The 17 T cell receptor beta chains presented below share a single source sample, sequenced in a study of blood T cell repertoires in COVID-19. Assay: immunoSEQ multiplex PCR; the TCRdb copy retains only in-frame clones and omits some. The profile shows around 130,000 clones, around 90% of them singletons. The sequenced material came from peripheral blood. Receptors originate from a human donor in a cohort sampled during active COVID-19.

This clone came up a few times. The chain has TRBV25-1 and TRBJ2-7, with 10 bases lining up with TRBD1. This CDR3 contains 15 residues. V lost 4 bases and J lost 5; bases outside the gene matches: 8. Germline values: CDR1 MGHDK, CDR2 SYGVNS. This CDR3 is CASSAGTGDSNEQYF. The DNA for the CDR3 is TGTGCCAGCAGTGCCGGGACAGGGGATTCCAACGAGCAGTACTTC.

The genes are TRBV12-2 and TRBJ1-4. TRBV12-2 is a known pseudogene. CDR3 length: 18 residues. The CDR3 sequence: CASRLALTQRGTNEKLFF. The CDR3 DNA is TGTGCAAGTCGCTTAGCACTCACCCAACGAGGAACTAATGAAAAACTGTTTTTT.

The J gene is TRBJ1-1, the V gene TRBV30; the match to TRBD1 covers 8 bases. Trimming cost V 8 bases and J 4 bases; bases outside gene matches: 9. This CDR3 spans 13 amino acids. Per the germline V gene, CDR1 is GTSNPN and CDR2 is SVGIG (reference sequence). CDR3 region: CARQTGVGTEAFF. The CDR3 DNA is TGTGCCCGTCAGACAGGGGTGGGCACTGAAGCTTTCTTT.

The J gene is TRBJ2-7, the V gene TRBV11-2; 9 positions match TRBD1. This CDR3 comprises 13 residues. The germline CDR1 and CDR2 sequences are SGHAT and FQNNGV. V dropped 6 bases and J dropped 9; count of bases not matched to a gene: 9. This CDR3 reads CASSARQGGRQYF. The CDR3 bases are TGTGCCAGCAGTGCCAGACAGGGGGGCAGGCAGTACTTC. Variable domain in full (rest from reference TRBV11-2 and TRBJ2-7): EAGVAQSPRYKIIEKRQSVAFWCNPISGHATLYWYQQILGQGPKLLIQFQNNGVVDDSQLPKDRFSAERLKGVDSTLKIQPAKLEDSAVYLCASSARQGGRQYFGPGTRLTVT.

This clone was seen a few times. This chain joins TRBV25-1 and TRBJ1-3; D perhaps matches TRBD1 (5 bases). CDR1 is MGHDK, CDR2 SYGVNS, per germline. The CDR3 covers 16 residues. V lost 5 bases to trimming and J lost 0 bases, with 14 bases between them. CDR3 sequence reads: CASSPFDSGSGNTIYF. The CDR3 region has the DNA TGTGCCAGCAGTCCTTTCGACAGTGGCTCTGGAAACACCATATATTTT.

The genes are TRBV6-5 and TRBJ2-7, with D uncertain. The ends were cut back, 0 bases at V and 2 bases at J, with 8 bases in the middle. The CDR3 covers 14 residues. In germline, CDR1 is MNHEY, CDR2 SVGAGI. CDR3 DNA: TGTGCCAGCAGTTACTCGACTGGTACCTACGAGCAGTACTTC. Protein: CASSYSTGTYEQYF.

The rearrangement links TRBV19 to TRBJ1-1; D uncertain. Trimming removed 3 bases at V and 11 bases at J, with 16 bases between. The CDR3 length is 13 residues. Germline V gives CDR1 LNHDA, CDR2 SQIVND (reference sequence). The CDR3 protein is CASSMLLTGGAFF. The CDR3 DNA reads TGTGCCAGTAGTATGTTACTAACGGGTGGGGCTTTCTTT. Filled out from reference TRBV19 and TRBJ1-1, the complete variable domain reads DGGITQSPKYLFRKEGQNVTLSCEQNLNHDAMYWYRQDPGQGLRLIYYSQIVNDFQKGDIAEGYSVSREKKESFPLTVTSAQKNPTAFYLCASSMLLTGGAFFGQGTRLTVV.

The chain couples TRBV29-1 to TRBJ2-1; D unclear. V was trimmed by 5 bases and J by 1 base, leaving 21 bases between them. The CDR3 length is 17 residues. Germline V gives CDR1 SQVTM, CDR2 ANQGSEA. This CDR3 is CSVSVGSAPSSYNEQFF. DNA for the CDR3: TGCAGCGTTAGCGTAGGATCGGCACCTTCTTCCTACAATGAGCAGTTCTTC.

The V and J genes are TRBV7-9 and TRBJ1-1; possibly TRBD1 for D (5 bases). Germline lookup yields CDR1 SEHNR and CDR2 FQNEAQ (reference sequence). The CDR3 spans 15 residues. Trimming stripped 5 bases from V and 1 base from J, with 14 bases between. The CDR3: CASSVVQVENTEAFF. The CDR3 bases are TGTGCCAGCAGCGTAGTACAGGTGGAGAACACTGAAGCTTTCTTT.

This clone was seen a handful of times. The chain combines TRBV28 with TRBJ2-7; weak D call: TRBD1 (6 bases). V was pared by 4 bases and J by 5 bases, with 15 bases between. Germline-derived CDR1 and CDR2 are MDHEN and SYDVKM. The CDR3 sequence is 14 residues long. CDR3 protein: CASSSPGESDEQYF. The CDR3 bases are TGTGCCAGCAGTTCCCCAGGGGAAAGCGACGAGCAGTACTTC. Drawing the rest from reference TRBV28 and TRBJ2-7, the complete variable domain is DVKVTQSSRYLVKRTGEKVFLECVQDMDHENMFWYRQDPGLGLRLIYFSYDVKMKEKGDIPEGYSVSREKKERFSLILESASTNQTSMYLCASSSPGESDEQYFGPGTRLTVT.

The chain uses TRBV24-1 and TRBJ2-5, with TRBD1 matching over 7 bases. Germline CDR1 KGHDR, CDR2 SFDVKD. With V trimmed by 4 bases and J by 4 bases, 26 bases remained unmatched. This CDR3 has 21 residues. The CDR3 DNA reads TGTGCCACCAGTGACCCGGGTCGGGCCCACAACAACAGGGGTGGTCGAGAGACCCAGTACTTC. Translated: CATSDPGRAHNNRGGRETQYF.

The rearrangement links TRBV10-3 to TRBJ1-5; D unresolved. CDR3 size: 16 residues. The V end lost 3 bases, the J end lost 3 bases, and 15 bases lay between the germline ends. The germline gives CDR1 ENHRY, CDR2 SYGVKD. In DNA form, the CDR3 reads TGTGCCATCAGTGACGTGAAAGGAGTTGACAATCAGCCCCAGCATTTT. Translated, it gives CAISDVKGVDNQPQHF.

The gene calls are TRBV5-1 and TRBJ1-1, with TRBD1 matching 8 bases. The V gene's germline CDR1 is SGHRS and CDR2 YFSETQ. The J segment lost 4 bases and the V segment lost 4 bases, leaving 6 bases of the junction unmatched. The CDR3 extends over 14 amino acids. CDR3 sequence (DNA): TGCGCCAGCAGCAACCCCAGGGGGCTCACTGAAGCTTTCTTT. Translating gives CASSNPRGLTEAFF.

The rearrangement links TRBV4-2 to TRBJ2-5; 15 nucleotides match TRBD2. This CDR3 spans 16 amino acids. Germline trimming cut 4 bases from V and 5 bases from J; bases unmatched to any gene: 5. Per germline, CDR1 LGHNA and CDR2 YNFKEQ. The CDR3 DNA is TGTGCCAGCAGCCTCGGGACTAGCGGGGGGCGGGAGACCCAGTACTTC. This codes for CASSLGTSGGRETQYF.

The V gene is TRBV2, the J gene TRBJ2-1; D is unclear. Germline CDR1 is SNHLY and CDR2 is FYNNEI. V dropped 6 bases and J dropped 6 bases, with 12 bases sitting between them. This CDR3 spans 13 amino acids. The CDR3 is CASRRLVPNEQFF. The CDR3 DNA reads as TGTGCCAGCAGGCGACTCGTTCCCAATGAGCAGTTCTTC.

This sequence joins TRBV5-1 and TRBJ1-6; 10 nucleotides match TRBD1. There are 15 residues in the CDR3. Per the germline V gene, CDR1 is SGHRS and CDR2 is YFSETQ. V shed 4 bases and J 8 bases; nucleotides not matched to a gene: 6. As DNA, the CDR3 is TGCGCCAGCAGCACTCGGACAGGGGGTTATTCACCCCTCCACTTT. It codes for CASSTRTGGYSPLHF.

The rearrangement links TRBV5-4 to TRBJ2-7, with a weak D call TRBD1 (5 bases). V was cut by 1 base and J by 2 bases, with 7 bases left in between. The V gene's germline CDR1 is SGHNT and CDR2 YYREEE (reference sequence). The length of the CDR3 is 13 residues. CDR3 protein: CASSLRGAYEQYF. The DNA for the CDR3 is TGTGCCAGCAGCTTGAGGGGCGCCTACGAGCAGTACTTC.